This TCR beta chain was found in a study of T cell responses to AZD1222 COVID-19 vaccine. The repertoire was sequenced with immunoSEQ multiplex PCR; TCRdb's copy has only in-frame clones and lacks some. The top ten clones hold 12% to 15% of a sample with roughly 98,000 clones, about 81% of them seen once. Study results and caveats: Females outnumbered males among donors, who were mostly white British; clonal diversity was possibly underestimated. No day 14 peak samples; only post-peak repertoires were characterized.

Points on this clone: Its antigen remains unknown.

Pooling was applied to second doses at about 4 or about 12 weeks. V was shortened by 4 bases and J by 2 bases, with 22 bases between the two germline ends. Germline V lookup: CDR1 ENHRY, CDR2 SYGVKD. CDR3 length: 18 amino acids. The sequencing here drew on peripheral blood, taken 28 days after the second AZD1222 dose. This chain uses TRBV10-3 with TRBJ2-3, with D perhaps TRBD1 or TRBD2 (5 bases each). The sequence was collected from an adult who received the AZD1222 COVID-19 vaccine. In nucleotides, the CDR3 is TGTGCCATCAGTGGTTTTGGGGACGGCCTACTAAACACAGATACGCAGTATTTT. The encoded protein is CAISGFGDGLLNTDTQYF.